Listed below are T cell receptor beta chains from one sample, sequenced in a study of blood T cells in healthy people across ages. MiXCR, applied by TCRdb to the 5' RACE reads, yields one record per CDR3 protein. This sample has some 1.8 million distinct CDR3 sequences, with around 40% found just once. The sample consisted of blood. These receptors came from a human donor in good health. Both conserved end residues are part of each CDR3.

V gene	J gene	CDR3 protein
TRBV3-1	TRBJ1-2	CASSSPGQGILSYGYTF
TRBV20-1	TRBJ1-4	CSATRPGQNEKLFF
TRBV29-1	TRBJ2-3	CSVDPPGGTDTQYF
TRBV27	TRBJ2-3	CASRNTGRTQYF
TRBV7-8	TRBJ2-1	CASSPLATALTNWVEQFF
TRBV6-2/TRBV6-3	TRBJ2-3	CASGDRSHTDTQYF
TRBV3-1	TRBJ2-3	CASYPGGRGPSTDTQYF
TRBV20-1	TRBJ1-2	CSLDRGGYGHTF
TRBV7-9	TRBJ2-1	CASNPSGGRGNEQFF
TRBV20-1	TRBJ1-5	CSARSPGDQPQHF
TRBV12-3/TRBV12-4	TRBJ1-5	CASSGPEGNQPQHF
TRBV19	TRBJ2-1	CASSIVPGSNNEQFF
TRBV7-2	TRBJ2-1	CASSPLTSGGADEQFF
TRBV12-3/TRBV12-4	TRBJ1-2	CASSSTRTVLWQGSYTF
TRBV3-1	TRBJ2-5	CASSQKRRDSRPQETQYF
TRBV10-3	TRBJ2-6	CAISEGTGAGANVLTF
TRBV20-1	TRBJ2-1	CSASGADEQFF
TRBV27	TRBJ2-1	CASRGVFPQGGYNEQFF
TRBV29-1	TRBJ2-5	CSVASGGIQETQYF
TRBV29-1	NA	CSVIRQDSYNEQYF
TRBV5-1	TRBJ2-1	CASSLDLAGYNEQFF
TRBV6-5	TRBJ1-2	CASSYSSSGAGYGYTF
TRBV7-7	TRBJ2-3	CASSLKFGRDTDTQYF
TRBV6-6	TRBJ1-5	CASRTIEQGVRPQHF
TRBV28	TRBJ2-2	CASSLQGTYTGELFF
TRBV5-1	TRBJ1-4	CASSPGQGEGTNEKLFF
TRBV7-2	TRBJ2-7	CASSPDGFYEQYF
TRBV2	TRBJ2-5	CASSRGTRGETQYF
TRBV2	TRBJ2-7	CASMGTGGGEQYF
TRBV15	TRBJ1-5	CATSRGVKEFHQPQHF
TRBV27	TRBJ1-6	CASSSITTGGNSPLHF
TRBV27	TRBJ1-5	CASSFQSGDQPQHF
TRBV5-5	TRBJ2-7	CASSSRGQEIYEQYF
TRBV15	TRBJ2-3	CAMGTGVTDTQYF
TRBV5-1	TRBJ2-1	CASSRGSLANSYNEQFF
TRBV5-1	TRBJ2-1	CASSLGVKNSGEQFF
TRBV19	NA	CASSILAATETQYF
TRBV18	TRBJ1-1	CASSPGSGDTEAFF
TRBV11-2	TRBJ2-7	CASSLDGVEQYF
TRBV5-8	TRBJ2-3	CASSYGTSPLTDTQYF
TRBV20-1	TRBJ1-2	CSVLGNYGYTF
TRBV11-2	TRBJ2-1	CASSFAGRLNEQFF
TRBV10-3	TRBJ2-7	CAISDPGEGCEQYF
TRBV6-5	TRBJ2-1	CASSYRGRGGQNEQFF
TRBV28	TRBJ1-2	CASSLSNRGLDGYTF
TRBV2	TRBJ1-5	CASTSGAAGQPQHF
TRBV20-1	TRBJ2-3	CSAATLDTQYF
TRBV7-2	TRBJ2-1	CASSLMALRRVEQFF
TRBV7-8	TRBJ2-7	CASSLGQGDVHEQYF
TRBV12-3/TRBV12-4	TRBJ2-1	CASSDRGDNGNEQFF
TRBV10-3	TRBJ1-2	CAISESIGSRYGYTF
TRBV7-2	TRBJ1-3	CASSLRGPHHGNTIYF
TRBV29-1	TRBJ1-5	CSVSTGDQPQHF
TRBV7-9	TRBJ1-4	CASSLTEGEKLFF
TRBV9	TRBJ2-3	CASSPLSRADTQYF
TRBV27	TRBJ2-4	CASSFRGTGGYGAKNIQYF
TRBV29-1	NA	CSVERVAGGSETQYF
TRBV20-1	TRBJ2-7	CSATRGGTDEQYF
TRBV2	TRBJ1-4	CASTRTGRGEKLFF